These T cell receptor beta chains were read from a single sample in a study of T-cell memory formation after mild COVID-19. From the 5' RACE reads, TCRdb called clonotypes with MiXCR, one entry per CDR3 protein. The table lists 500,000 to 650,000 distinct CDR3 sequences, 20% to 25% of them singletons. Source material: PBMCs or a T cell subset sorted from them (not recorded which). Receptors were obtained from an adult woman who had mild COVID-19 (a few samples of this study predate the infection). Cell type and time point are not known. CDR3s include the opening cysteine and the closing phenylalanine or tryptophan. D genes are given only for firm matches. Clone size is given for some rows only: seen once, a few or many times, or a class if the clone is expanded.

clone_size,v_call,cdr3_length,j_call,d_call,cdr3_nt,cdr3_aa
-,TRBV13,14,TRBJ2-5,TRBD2,TGTGCCAGCAGCCGACTAGCGGGAAAAGAGACCCAGTACTTC,CASSRLAGKETQYF
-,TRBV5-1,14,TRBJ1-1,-,TGCGCCAGCAGCACAGTTCAAGGGGACACTGAAGCTTTCTTT,CASSTVQGDTEAFF
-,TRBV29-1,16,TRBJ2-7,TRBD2,TGCAGCGTTGAAGATGGGCTAGCGGGGCTCCCCTACGAGCAGTACTTC,CSVEDGLAGLPYEQYF
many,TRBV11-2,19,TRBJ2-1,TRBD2,TGTGCCAGCAGCTTTCAGATTGGTAGGACTAGCGGGAGGGACAATGAGCAGTTCTTC,CASSFQIGRTSGRDNEQFF
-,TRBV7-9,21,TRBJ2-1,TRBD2,TGTACCAGCAGCTCGGGACAGGGGAAACTAGCGGGAGGCGCCCTCTACAATGAGCAGTTCTTC,CTSSSGQGKLAGGALYNEQFF
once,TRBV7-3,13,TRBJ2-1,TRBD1,TGTGCCAGCAGCTCCCGGGACAGGGCGAAACAGTTCTTC,CASSSRDRAKQFF
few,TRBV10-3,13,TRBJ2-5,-,TGTGCCACCCAAAGGCCTGGGCAAGAGACCCAGTACTTC,CATQRPGQETQYF
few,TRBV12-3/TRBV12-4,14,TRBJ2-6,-,TGTGCCAGCGGATTGTCCTCTGGGGCCAACGTCCTGACTTTC,CASGLSSGANVLTF
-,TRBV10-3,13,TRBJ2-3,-,TGTGCCAACAAGGGCCCGTTTGAGGATACGCAGTATTTT,CANKGPFEDTQYF
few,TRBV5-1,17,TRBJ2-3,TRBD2,TGCGCCAGCAGCTTGTCGAGTAGCGGGAGTTCTGCAGATACGCAGTATTTT,CASSLSSSGSSADTQYF
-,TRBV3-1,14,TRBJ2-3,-,TGTGCCAGCAGCCAAGTACGGGGCACAGATACGCAGTATTTT,CASSQVRGTDTQYF
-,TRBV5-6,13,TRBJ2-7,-,TGTGCCAGCAGCTTGGTACCGGTTTACGAGCAGTACTTC,CASSLVPVYEQYF
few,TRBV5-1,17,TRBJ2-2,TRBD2,TGCGCCAGCAGCTTGGAACTAGCGGGACCGAACACCGGGGAGCTGTTTTTT,CASSLELAGPNTGELFF
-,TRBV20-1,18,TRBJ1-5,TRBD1,TGCAGTGCTATCCGCCTTCCCACGACAGGGCGGAGAGGTCAGCCCCAGCATTTT,CSAIRLPTTGRRGQPQHF
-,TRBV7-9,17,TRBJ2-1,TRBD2,TGTGCCAGCAGGATAGACATAAGCGGGAGAGAGGGTGTTGAGCAGTTCTTC,CASRIDISGREGVEQFF
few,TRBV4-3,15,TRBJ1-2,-,TGCGCCAGCAGCCAAGATTTAGGAAAGTACTATGGCTACACCTTC,CASSQDLGKYYGYTF
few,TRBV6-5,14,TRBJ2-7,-,TGTGCCAGCAGTTCCTATGTAGGCTCCTACGAGCAGTACTTC,CASSSYVGSYEQYF
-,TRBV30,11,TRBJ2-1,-,TGTGCCTCCCAGGTGGGCTATGAGCAGTTCTTC,CASQVGYEQFF
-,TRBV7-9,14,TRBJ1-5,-,TGTGCCAGCAGCTTACGGGGTCGCAATCAGCCCCAGCATTTT,CASSLRGRNQPQHF
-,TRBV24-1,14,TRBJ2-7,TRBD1,TGTGCCACCAGTGATACCGGGACAGGGAACGAGCAGTACTTC,CATSDTGTGNEQYF
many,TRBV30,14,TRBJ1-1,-,TGTGCCTGGAGTGTAGATGTGGGGGACACTGAAGCTTTCTTT,CAWSVDVGDTEAFF
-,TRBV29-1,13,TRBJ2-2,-,TGCAGCGTTGCGCAGGCGAACACCGGGGAGCTGTTTTTT,CSVAQANTGELFF
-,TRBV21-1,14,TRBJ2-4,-,TGTGCCAGCACCAAGGGGGAGGCCAAAAACATTCAGTACTTC,CASTKGEAKNIQYF
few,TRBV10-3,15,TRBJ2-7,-,TGTGCCATCAGTGAGTCGGGACTTCTGGACTACGAGCAGTACTTC,CAISESGLLDYEQYF
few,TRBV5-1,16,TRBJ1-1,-,TGCGCCAGCAGCTTGGCGGCGGGTATGGGAGACACTGAAGCTTTCTTT,CASSLAAGMGDTEAFF
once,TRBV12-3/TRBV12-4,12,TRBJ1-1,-,TGTGCCAGCACCTTCGGGGGGAATGAAGCTTTCTTT,CASTFGGNEAFF
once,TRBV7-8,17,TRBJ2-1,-,TGTGCCAGCAGCTTAGACGGTGACTCGAGCTCCTACAATGAGCAGTTCTTC,CASSLDGDSSSYNEQFF
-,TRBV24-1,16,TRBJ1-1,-,TGTGCCACCAGTGACCTCCCGGGGGGAGTTAACACTGAAGCTTTCTTT,CATSDLPGGVNTEAFF
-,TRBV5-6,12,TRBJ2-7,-,TGTGCCAGCAGCCGACGGTACTACGAGCAGTACTTC,CASSRRYYEQYF
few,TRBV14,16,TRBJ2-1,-,TGTGCCAGCAGCCATGGTCCTTGGTCCGCGCGGGATGAGCAGTTCTTC,CASSHGPWSARDEQFF
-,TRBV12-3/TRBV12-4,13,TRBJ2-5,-,TGTGCCAGCACCCGACACCAACAAGAGACCCAGTACTTC,CASTRHQQETQYF
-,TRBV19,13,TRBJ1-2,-,TGTGCCAGTAGTATGGGGGTTGGGTATGGCTACACCTTC,CASSMGVGYGYTF
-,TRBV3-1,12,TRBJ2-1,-,TGTGCCAGCAGCCTCCTTTCTCAAGAACTGTTCTTC,CASSLLSQELFF